This T cell receptor (beta chain) derives from a study of OX40 agonist ivuxolimab in advanced cancers. For the study at large: Three dose-escalation patients had partial responses: one with hepatocellular carcinoma and two with cutaneous melanoma. The study's findings and limits: At 0.1 to 3.0 mg/kg and by week 6, clonal expansion occurred in CD4+ and CD8+ blood T cells.

Looked up from germline, CDR1 is LNHNV and CDR2 is YYDKDF (reference sequence). V was clipped by 0 bases and J by 0 bases, with 3 bases between them. The CDR3 contains 14 residues. Blood sampling took place at baseline, cycle 4 day 1, and cycle 7 day 1. The table came from immunoSEQ multiplex PCR; TCRdb's copy has only in-frame clones and leaves some out. This sample has 30,000 to 45,000 clones, with around 82% found just once. Turning to this clone: The antigen remains unidentified.

V is TRBV15 and J is TRBJ1-3, with D hard to call. This sample comprised CD4+ or CD8+ T cells sorted from blood, obtained in a trial of the OX40 agonist ivuxolimab. This TCR came from an adult with an advanced solid tumor such as melanoma, head and neck, liver or kidney cancer. The chain's CDR3 is CATSRDSSGNTIYF. The CDR3 DNA follows: TGTGCCACCAGCAGAGACAGCTCTGGAAACACCATATATTTT.